Sequencing of this TCR beta chain was carried out in a study of shared clonotypes between healthy human individuals. Study context: Samples came from a couple of female and a few male donors aged 18 to 49.

Healthy adults negative for HIV, lacking recent acute infections or vaccinations, served as donors. The authors combined CD45RO+ cells with CCR7-negative CD45RA+ TemRA cells as CD8 memory. The V gene's germline CDR1 is MNHEY and CDR2 SVGAGI. Trimming cost V 6 bases and J 5 bases, with 17 bases left between them. This CDR3 contains 15 residues. Profiled with immunoSEQ multiplex PCR; TCRdb holds only in-frame clones, not every one. This sample yields 85,000 to 100,000 clones, of which under 80% are seen a single time; over 35% belongs to the top ten. This sequence was found in a man younger than 40 in good health. The sequencing input was memory CD8+ T cells sorted from blood. Subset denoted: CD45RO+ cells pooled with CCR7-negative TemRA cells. The chain combines TRBV6-5 with TRBJ1-5; D gene unclear. In DNA, the CDR3 is TGTGCCAGCAGCCAACAGAGGTTCGGGGATCAGCCCCAGCATTTT. Translation: CASSQQRFGDQPQHF.